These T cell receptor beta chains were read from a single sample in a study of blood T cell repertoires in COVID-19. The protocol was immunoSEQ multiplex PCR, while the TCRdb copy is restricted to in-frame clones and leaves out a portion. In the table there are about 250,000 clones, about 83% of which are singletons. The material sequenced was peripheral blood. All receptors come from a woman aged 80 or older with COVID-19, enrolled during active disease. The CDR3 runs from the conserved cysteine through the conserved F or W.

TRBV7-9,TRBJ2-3,CASSSDPGRGTDTQYF
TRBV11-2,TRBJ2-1,CASSLLGLAYNEQFF
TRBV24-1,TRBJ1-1,CATSDRGGAEAFF
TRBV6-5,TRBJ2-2,CASSRTSDLPGELFF
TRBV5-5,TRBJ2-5,CASSRDREETQYF
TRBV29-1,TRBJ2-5,CSVQGQRKETQYF
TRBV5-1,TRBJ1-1,CASTPPGTAKVEAFF
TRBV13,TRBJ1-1,CASSGGHPTEAFF
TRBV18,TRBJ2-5,CASSPIRMETQYF
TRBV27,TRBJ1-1,CASSLGGGTEAFF
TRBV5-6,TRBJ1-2,CASSVGEGGYTF
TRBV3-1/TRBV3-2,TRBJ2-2,CASSQVAGINTGELFF
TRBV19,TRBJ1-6,CASASGTGGRLNSPLHF
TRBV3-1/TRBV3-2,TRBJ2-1,CASSQETTSGNEQFF
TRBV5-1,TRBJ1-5,CASSPGINSNQPQHF
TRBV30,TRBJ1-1,CAWSALGSAFF
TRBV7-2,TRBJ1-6,CASSSTGGSPLHF
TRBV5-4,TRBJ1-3,CASSSTQDSGNTIYF
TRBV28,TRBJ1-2,CASSWDRINYGYTF
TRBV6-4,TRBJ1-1,CASSNRQGQAFF
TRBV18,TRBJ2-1,CASSPDLLAGGPNEQFF
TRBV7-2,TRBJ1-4,CASSLNQGGEKLFF
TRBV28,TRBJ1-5,CASSSHGGQPQHF
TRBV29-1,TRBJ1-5,CSAQTGDNQPQHF
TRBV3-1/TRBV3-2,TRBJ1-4,CASSPSFGTTNEKLFF
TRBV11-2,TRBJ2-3,CASSLAPGADTQYF
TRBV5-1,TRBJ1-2,CASSLLGAEDYGYTF
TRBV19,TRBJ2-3,CASNSGGIKGTQYF
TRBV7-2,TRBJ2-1,CASSTRTGTGYEQFF
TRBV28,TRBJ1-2,CASSQGNYGYTF
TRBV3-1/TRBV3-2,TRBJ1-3,CASSPTVDSGNTIYF
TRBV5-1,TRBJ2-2,CASSSGTNTGELFF
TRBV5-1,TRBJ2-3,CASSFGQRLAGTDTQYF
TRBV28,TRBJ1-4,CASSSRGEKLFF
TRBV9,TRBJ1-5,CASSVVRGQGNQPQHF
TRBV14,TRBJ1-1,CASSQVGLLNTEAFF
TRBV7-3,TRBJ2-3,CASSSAGTGLDTQYF
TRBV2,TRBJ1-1,CASGKAAILTEAFF
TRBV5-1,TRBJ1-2,CASTFDRTYGYTF
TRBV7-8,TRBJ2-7,CASSGIARGTGSYEQYF
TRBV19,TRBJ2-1,CASSPPSGGSYNEQFF
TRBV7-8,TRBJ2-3,CASSSRTSGGTSTDTQYF
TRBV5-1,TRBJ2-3,CASSLVPWAGGGTDTQYF
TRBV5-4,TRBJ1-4,CASSFSSTNEKLFF
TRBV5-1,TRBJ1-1,CASSLDGWPETEAFF
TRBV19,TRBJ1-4,CASGSGKLFF
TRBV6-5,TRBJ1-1,CASSPDGGNTEAFF
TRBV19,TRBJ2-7,CARRGVDRAVYEQYF
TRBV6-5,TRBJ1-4,CASTPDLTNEKLFF
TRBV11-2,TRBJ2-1,CASSLASSGLYNEQFF
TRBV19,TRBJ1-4,CASSIIEGNEKLFF
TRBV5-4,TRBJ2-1,CASSIDGIRNNEQFF
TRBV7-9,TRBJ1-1,CASAGVTEAFF
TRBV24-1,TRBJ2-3,CATSDSPLTDTQYF
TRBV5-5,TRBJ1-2,CASSLGRNYGYTF